Below, 12 T cell receptor beta chains from the same sample are listed, as sequenced in a study of pediatric ulcerative colitis. Only in-frame clones appear in the TCRdb table, and some are missing; sequencing was by immunoSEQ multiplex PCR. The data contain 57,000 or so clones, 87% of them singletons. Sequencing input: blood. These receptors were obtained from a boy between 10 and 17 years old who was a control in a study of pediatric ulcerative colitis.

The chain employs TRBV10-1 and TRBJ1-1, with 10 nucleotides matching TRBD1. The V gene's germline CDR1 is WNHNN and CDR2 SYGVQD (reference sequence). V trimming: 7 bases; J trimming: 4 bases; junction bases outside the gene matches: 3. This CDR3 region has 13 residues. CDR3 loop: CASNRDRGTEAFF. DNA of the CDR3: TGCGCCAGCAACCGGGACAGGGGCACTGAAGCTTTCTTT.

The genes are TRBV28 and TRBJ1-5, with TRBD1 as a possible D gene (5 bases). V lost 4 bases, J lost 6 bases, and 13 bases lay in between. Germline V lookup: CDR1 MDHEN, CDR2 SYDVKM. The CDR3 length is 14 residues. This chain's CDR3 is CASSYEGAFQPQHF. The CDR3 DNA is TGTGCCAGCAGTTATGAAGGGGCTTTTCAGCCCCAGCATTTT.

V is TRBV4-1 and J is TRBJ2-7; 8 bases are a match to TRBD2. There are 15 residues in the CDR3. Germline lookup yields CDR1 MGHRA and CDR2 YSYEKL. V trimming: 6 bases; J trimming: 6 bases; junction bases outside the gene matches: 13. CDR3 nucleotide sequence: TGCGCCAGCAGATTAACTAGCGGCCTACTTCTCGAGCAGTACTTC. Translating gives CASRLTSGLLLEQYF.

This rearrangement joins TRBV21-1 to TRBJ1-1; the table's D call, TRBD1, was not checked against the DNA. TRBV21-1 is noted as a pseudogene. The length of the CDR3 is 14 residues. CDR3 sequence: CASSSGQGDTEAFF. DNA of the CDR3: TGTGCCAGCAGCAGCGGACAGGGTGACACTGAAGCTTTCTTT.

The chain links TRBV19 to TRBJ1-1; no reliable D call. V lost 2 bases and J lost 1, with 8 bases in between. The CDR3 has 14 amino acids. CDR1 LNHDA and CDR2 SQIVND come from the germline V gene (reference sequence). The CDR3 loop is CASSITQPNTEAFF. The DNA of the CDR3 is TGTGCCAGTAGTATAACACAGCCGAACACTGAAGCTTTCTTT.

This chain links TRBV6-5 with TRBJ2-2, with 7 bases lining up with TRBD1. The germline V gene encodes CDR1 MNHEY and CDR2 SVGAGI. The V gene end was trimmed by 6 bases and the J gene end by 1 base; junction bases not matched to a gene: 2. This CDR3 region has 14 residues. The CDR3: CASSPGGNTGELFF. CDR3 nucleotides: TGTGCCAGCAGCCCAGGGGGGAACACCGGGGAGCTGTTTTTT.

This clone showed up just once. The chain employs TRBV27 and TRBJ2-2; the match to TRBD1 covers 7 bases. The CDR3 runs 16 residues. The V segment lost 6 bases and the J segment 4 bases; nucleotides outside the gene matches: 11. Germline V gene lookup returns CDR1 MNHEY and CDR2 SMNVEV (reference sequence). The CDR3 loop is CASSDRVQLVTGELFF. Here the CDR3 DNA reads TGTGCCAGCAGCGACAGGGTTCAACTAGTCACCGGGGAGCTGTTTTTT.

J is TRBJ2-7 and V is TRBV6-6, with D uncertain. V dropped 6 bases and J dropped 0 bases, with 12 bases sitting between them. Germline-derived CDR1 and CDR2 are MNHNY and SVGAGI (reference sequence). The CDR3 is made up of 14 amino acids. The CDR3 nucleotides are TGTGCCAGCAGCCTCGGCCTGAGCTCCTACGAGCAGTACTTC. This gives the protein CASSLGLSSYEQYF.

The chain has TRBV10-3 and TRBJ1-5; no firm D call. CDR1 ENHRY and CDR2 SYGVKD come from the germline V gene. The CDR3 contains 14 residues. V was cut by 5 bases and J by 2 bases, with 10 bases left in between. CDR3 nucleotides: TGTGCCATCAGTCTGGCAGCTGGCAATCAGCCCCAGCATTTT. This codes for CAISLAAGNQPQHF.

This sequence joins TRBV7-3 and TRBJ2-2, with a tentative D call TRBD2 (6 bases). Germline CDR1 SGHTA, CDR2 FQGTGA. This CDR3 has 17 amino acids. V gave up 5 bases and J gave up 2 bases, with 18 bases separating them. CDR3 in DNA: TGTGCCAGCAGCCCCAGAGGGAGGACACCTAACACCGGGGAGCTGTTTTTT. Residues: CASSPRGRTPNTGELFF.

The chain is built from TRBV6-5 and TRBJ2-7, with D uncertain. Germline V gene sequence: CDR1 MNHEY, CDR2 SVGAGI. Trimming left V 11 bases short and J 2 bases short, with 16 bases between. The CDR3 loop spans 13 amino acids. Here the CDR3 reads CAAVHGTTYEQYF. DNA of the CDR3: TGTGCCGCCGTACATGGCACTACCTACGAGCAGTACTTC.

The chain uses TRBV21-1 and TRBJ1-5; the table's D call, TRBD1, was not checked against the DNA. TRBV21-1 is recorded as a pseudogene. The length of the CDR3 is 11 residues. The CDR3 DNA is TGTGAAATAGAAGGGGGACGACCCCAGCATTTT. The encoded protein is CEIEGGRPQHF.